Below are 9 T cell receptor beta chains sequenced from a single sample in a study of identifying expanded T cells in peripheral blood. TCRdb's copy holds only in-frame clones and misses some; the assay was immunoSEQ multiplex PCR. In the table there are 91,000 or so clones, about 90% of which are singletons. Sample: blood. The source is a person between 18 and 69 years old in good health.

This sequence joins TRBV4-3 and TRBJ2-7; D not certain. V gave up 0 bases and J gave up 6 bases, with 18 bases separating them. Germline V gene sequence: CDR1 LGHNA, CDR2 YSLEER. There are 16 residues in the CDR3. CDR3 sequence: CASSQDARPLGPEQYF. As DNA, the CDR3 is TGCGCCAGCAGCCAAGATGCCAGGCCGTTAGGCCCCGAGCAGTACTTC.

Here the CDR3 DNA reads TGTGCCAGCAGTGACAGCGGGAGCTCCTACAATGAGCAGTTCTTC. Translation gives CASSDSGSSYNEQFF. The chain employs TRBV6-4 and TRBJ2-1, with 8 bases fitting TRBD2. The trim removed 2 bases at V and 0 bases at J, leaving 0 bases unmatched. The CDR3 has 15 amino acids. Germline lookup yields CDR1 MRHNA and CDR2 SNTAGT.

This chain uses TRBV7-9 with TRBJ2-5; 8 nucleotides align to TRBD2. Germline CDR1 and CDR2: SEHNR and FQNEAQ (reference sequence). Trimming took 2 bases from V and 4 from J; bases not matched to a gene: 15. The CDR3 loop spans 18 amino acids. The CDR3 protein is CASSLSRAWSGSGETQYF. The CDR3 DNA follows: TGTGCCAGCAGCTTAAGCCGAGCATGGAGCGGGAGCGGAGAGACCCAGTACTTC.

This clone was observed a few times. The rearrangement uses TRBV2 and TRBJ1-1; D unclear. Trimming shortened V by 3 bases and J by 10 bases, and 12 bases separated the two germline ends. Germline CDR1 and CDR2: SNHLY and FYNNEI. This CDR3 has 12 amino acids. CDR3 sequence reads: CASSELGGLAFF. In nucleotides, the CDR3 is TGTGCCAGCAGTGAGCTGGGCGGCCTAGCTTTCTTT.

This clone has more than one count but fewer than ten. The V and J genes are TRBV5-4 and TRBJ1-5, with TRBD1 identical over 7 bases. The CDR3 length is 17 residues. Germline V CDR1 and CDR2: SGHNT, YYREEE (reference sequence). V was clipped by 3 bases and J by 0 bases; unmatched bases: 9. The CDR3 region is CASSSTDRHYSNQPQHF. The CDR3 coding sequence is TGTGCCAGCAGCTCGACGGACAGGCATTATAGCAATCAGCCCCAGCATTTT. Combining the CDR3 with reference TRBV5-4 and TRBJ1-5 gives the whole variable domain ETGVTQSPTHLIKTRGQQVTLRCSSQSGHNTVSWYQQALGQGPQFIFQYYREEENGRGNFPPRFSGLQFPNYSSELNVNALELDDSALYLCASSSTDRHYSNQPQHFGDGTRLSIL.

V usage is TRBV4-1 and J usage is TRBJ2-7; a weak D match, TRBD2 (6 bases). The CDR3 loop spans 16 amino acids. V gave up 4 bases and J gave up 2 bases, with 18 bases separating them. Germline V gene lookup returns CDR1 MGHRA and CDR2 YSYEKL. Here the CDR3 reads CASSRGASESAYEQYF. CDR3 DNA: TGCGCCAGCAGCCGAGGGGCTAGCGAAAGTGCCTACGAGCAGTACTTC.

The chain carries TRBV30 and TRBJ2-1, with D hard to call. Trimming took off 0 bases at V and 6 bases at J, with 0 bases between the two ends. The CDR3 loop spans 10 amino acids. Germline-derived CDR1 and CDR2 are GTSNPN and SVGIG (reference sequence). The CDR3 reads CAWSVNEQFF. CDR3 sequence (DNA): TGTGCCTGGAGTGTCAATGAGCAGTTCTTC.

This clone was counted a single time. The gene calls are TRBV7-9 and TRBJ1-6, with D unclear. Per the germline V gene, CDR1 is SEHNR and CDR2 is FQNEAQ (reference sequence). Trimming left V 1 base short and J 9 bases short, with 4 bases between. The CDR3 is 12 amino acids. The CDR3 DNA reads as TGTGCCAGCAGCTTAGAGGGTTCACCCCTCCACTTT. Translation: CASSLEGSPLHF.

V is TRBV4-2 and J is TRBJ2-7; tentative D call: TRBD2 (7 bases). Trimming removed 4 bases from V and 4 bases from J, with 17 bases in between. CDR1 and CDR2 (germline): LGHNA, YNFKEQ. This CDR3 has 15 residues. In nucleotides, the CDR3 is TGTGCCAGCAGCCCCGACGTGAGGGGGGGGTACGAGCAGTACTTC. Translation gives CASSPDVRGGYEQYF.